Each of the 18 T cell receptor beta chains below was sequenced from the same sample in a study of T cell responses to AZD1222 COVID-19 vaccine. Clones were sequenced by immunoSEQ multiplex PCR, and TCRdb holds only the in-frame ones, with some missing. The sample has 20,000 to 25,000 clones, about nine tenths seen once. The source was peripheral blood, collected 28 days after the second AZD1222 dose. These receptors were taken from an adult who received the AZD1222 COVID-19 vaccine.

The chain joins TRBV10-3 to TRBJ2-3; 12 bases map to TRBD1. Germline V lookup: CDR1 ENHRY, CDR2 SYGVKD. J was trimmed by 2 bases and V by 4 bases; bases with no gene match: 4. The CDR3 totals 16 residues. The CDR3 sequence: CAISAGQGAPTDTQYF. In DNA form, the CDR3 reads TGTGCCATCAGTGCGGGACAGGGGGCGCCCACAGATACGCAGTATTTT.

This sequence joins TRBV2 and TRBJ2-1; possible D gene TRBD1, 5 bases. This CDR3 is built from 13 residues. V gave up 4 bases and J gave up 6 bases, with 10 bases separating them. CDR1 SNHLY and CDR2 FYNNEI come from the germline V gene. The CDR3 region is CASSVGHRNEQFF. DNA for the CDR3: TGTGCCAGCAGTGTCGGACACCGCAATGAGCAGTTCTTC.

The rearrangement links TRBV3-1 (or the pseudogene TRBV3-2) to TRBJ2-1; D gene uncertain. Germline V lookup: CDR1 LGHDT, CDR2 YNNKEL (reference sequence). The CDR3 has 11 amino acids. V gave up 3 bases and J gave up 8 bases, with 5 bases separating them. In DNA form, the CDR3 reads TGTGCCAGCAGCCAGGGTTATGAGCAGTTCTTC. It codes for CASSQGYEQFF.

This clone turned up a few times. The gene calls are TRBV3-1 (or the pseudogene TRBV3-2) and TRBJ2-2, with a tentative D call TRBD1 (6 bases). This CDR3 region has 18 residues. Germline CDR1 and CDR2: LGHDT and YNNKEL (reference sequence). V was shortened by 1 base and J by 3 bases, with 18 bases between the two germline ends. CDR3 DNA sequence: TGTGCCAGCAGCCAAGGAAGCCCCAGGGGTAGGCACACCGGGGAGCTGTTTTTT. Translated: CASSQGSPRGRHTGELFF.

This chain links TRBV27 with TRBJ1-5; weak D call: TRBD1 (6 bases). The V end lost 5 bases, the J end lost 2 bases, and 13 bases lay between the germline ends. The CDR3 loop spans 15 amino acids. The germline CDR1 and CDR2 sequences are MNHEY and SMNVEV (reference sequence). In DNA form, the CDR3 reads TGTGCCAGCAGTCAACAGGGAATGGGCAATCAGCCCCAGCATTTT. Its translation is CASSQQGMGNQPQHF.

This chain links TRBV18 with TRBJ2-3; unclear D gene. Trimming took off 3 bases at V and 6 bases at J, with 10 bases between the two ends. Per germline, CDR1 KGHSH and CDR2 LQKENI. The CDR3 consists of 13 residues. The CDR3, as DNA: TGTGCCAGCTCACCGGGCCCTATCGATACGCAGTATTTT. Its protein is CASSPGPIDTQYF.

The chain links TRBV27 to TRBJ2-7; D gene unclear. The CDR3 covers 14 residues. Trimming pared 4 bases from V and 2 bases from J, leaving 12 bases between. Germline CDR1 reads MNHEY; CDR2 reads SMNVEV (reference sequence). CDR3 coding DNA: TGTGCCAGCAGTTCACGAAGAACTACCTACGAGCAGTACTTC. This encodes CASSSRRTTYEQYF.

This chain uses TRBV12-3 or TRBV12-4 with TRBJ1-1; 8 bases align to TRBD1. The CDR3 covers 12 residues. With 6 bases clipped from V and 8 bases from J, the junction kept 5 bases outside the gene matches. The CDR3 region has the DNA TGTGCCAGCAGCCCCGGGGACAGGGAAGCTTTCTTT. It translates to CASSPGDREAFF.

This clone was picked up one time. This sequence joins TRBV5-1 and TRBJ2-7; the D call may be TRBD1 or TRBD2 (5 bases each). The V and J ends lost 4 bases and 5 bases respectively, with 13 bases between them. In germline, CDR1 is SGHRS, CDR2 YFSETQ. This CDR3 comprises 13 residues. The CDR3 reads CASSEPGTHEQYF. CDR3 bases: TGCGCCAGCAGCGAGCCCGGGACCCACGAGCAGTACTTC. Drawing the rest from reference TRBV5-1 and TRBJ2-7, the complete variable domain is KAGVTQTPRYLIKTRGQQVTLSCSPISGHRSVSWYQQTPGQGLQFLFEYFSETQRNKGNFPGRFSGRQFSNSRSEMNVSTLELGDSALYLCASSEPGTHEQYFGPGTRLTVT.

This chain connects TRBV28 to TRBJ2-3; a weak D match, TRBD1 (5 bases). The germline V gene has CDR1 MDHEN and CDR2 SYDVKM. The length of the CDR3 is 15 residues. V was trimmed by 5 bases and J by 0 bases, leaving 12 bases between them. CDR3 sequence reads: CASSPYRRSTDTQYF. For the CDR3, the DNA is TGTGCCAGCAGTCCGTACAGGAGAAGCACAGATACGCAGTATTTT.

This chain joins TRBV9 and TRBJ2-3; TRBD2 aligns across 13 bases. This CDR3 contains 16 residues. Germline-derived CDR1 and CDR2 are SGDLS and YYNGEE. V trimming: 3 bases; J trimming: 2 bases; junction bases outside the gene matches: 3. CDR3: CASSAGTSGTTDTQYF. CDR3 nucleotides: TGTGCCAGCAGCGCCGGGACTAGCGGGACCACAGATACGCAGTATTTT.

The chain is built from TRBV4-1 and TRBJ2-2; tentative D call: TRBD1 (5 bases). V was cut by 0 bases and J by 0 bases, with 14 bases left in between. The CDR3 consists of 18 residues. CDR1 MGHRA and CDR2 YSYEKL come from the germline V gene. The CDR3 spells CASSQDQGHTTNTGELFF. In DNA, the CDR3 is TGCGCCAGCAGCCAAGATCAAGGACACACTACGAACACCGGGGAGCTGTTTTTT.

The genes are TRBV15 and TRBJ1-1, with D uncertain. Trimming took 5 bases from V and 0 from J, leaving 10 bases between them. The germline V gene has CDR1 LNHNV and CDR2 YYDKDF (reference sequence). CDR3 length: 14 amino acids. Here the CDR3 reads CATSPRVMNTEAFF. DNA for the CDR3: TGTGCCACCAGCCCACGAGTTATGAACACTGAAGCTTTCTTT.

Here the CDR3 DNA reads TGTGCCAGCAGCTTGGTGGGGGGACTCTACGAGCAGTACTTC. Translating gives CASSLVGGLYEQYF. This chain joins TRBV5-4 and TRBJ2-7; tentatively, D is TRBD2 (6 bases). Trimming left V 0 bases short and J 3 bases short, with 10 bases between. CDR3 size: 14 residues. CDR1 and CDR2 (germline): SGHNT, YYREEE (reference sequence).

This chain links TRBV28 with TRBJ2-7; perhaps D is TRBD1 or TRBD2 (5 bases each). This CDR3 comprises 11 residues. The germline V and J ends were trimmed by 10 bases and 4 bases, with 11 bases remaining between them. The germline V gene encodes CDR1 MDHEN and CDR2 SYDVKM. The CDR3 nucleotides read TGTGCCACCCGGGGCCGATACGAGCAGTACTTC. It encodes CATRGRYEQYF.

This sequence joins TRBV7-2 and TRBJ2-2, with TRBD2 identical over 8 bases. Germline V gives CDR1 SGHTA, CDR2 FQGNSA. V shed 3 bases and J 4 bases; nucleotides not matched to a gene: 4. This CDR3 has 15 residues. CDR3 in DNA: TGTGCCAGCAGCTTGACTAGCGCTGGCACCGGGGAGCTGTTTTTT. This codes for CASSLTSAGTGELFF.

This chain connects TRBV6-2 or TRBV6-3 to TRBJ2-1, with D hard to call. The CDR3 consists of 12 residues. Between the trimmed V and J ends, which lost 1 base and 9 bases, there was a span of 7 bases. Per the germline V gene, CDR1 is MNHEY and CDR2 is SVGEGT. The CDR3 region is CASSYYVGEQFF. The DNA for the CDR3 is TGTGCCAGCAGTTACTACGTCGGTGAGCAGTTCTTC.

The rearrangement uses TRBV4-2 and TRBJ1-2; tentative D call: TRBD1 (5 bases). This CDR3 has 14 amino acids. CDR1 LGHNA and CDR2 YNFKEQ come from the germline V gene. Trimming shortened V by 2 bases and J by 6 bases, and 13 bases separated the two germline ends. CDR3 in DNA: TGTGCCAGCAGCCAACCCGGGACGGTGGATGGCTACACCTTC. It translates to CASSQPGTVDGYTF.